This T cell receptor beta chain derives from a study of cytomegalovirus exposure and HLA in healthy donors. Study-level points and caveats: Most TCR sequences were seen very rarely across donors, but some public TCRs occurred in many. Researchers counted 180 or so TCR beta chains as cytomegalovirus-associated.

V trimming: 2 bases; J trimming: 2 bases; junction bases outside the gene matches: 9. Germline CDR1 SGHRS, CDR2 YFSETQ. The CDR3 is made up of 18 amino acids. Clones were read by immunoSEQ multiplex PCR, and TCRdb kept only the in-frame ones, dropping some. The sample includes 130,000 or so clones, just under 90% of them seen just once. Concerning this clone itself: What it recognizes is unknown.

The TCR was taken from a woman in her twenties or thirties in good health and CMV-seropositive. This chain connects TRBV5-1 to TRBJ2-7, with 14 bases matching TRBD2. Sequencing was performed on PBMCs. Here the CDR3 DNA reads TGCGCCAGCAGCTTAGGATCAGGGGGACTAGCGGGAGCCTACGAGCAGTACTTC. It codes for CASSLGSGGLAGAYEQYF.